A selection of T cell receptor beta chains follows, all from one sample in a study of T cell responses to AZD1222 COVID-19 vaccine. Assay: immunoSEQ multiplex PCR; the TCRdb copy retains only in-frame clones and omits some. The top ten clones hold around 2.3% of a sample with 99,000 or so clones, 85% to 90% of them seen once. Material: peripheral blood, obtained on day 0 of AZD1222 vaccination. These receptors came from an adult in good health. CDR3s include the opening cysteine and the closing phenylalanine or tryptophan. A D gene is named only where the DNA matches it firmly. Size tells how often a clone was seen (once, few, many) or the class of an expanded clone, and some rows leave it out.

v_gene	len	abundance	d_gene	j_gene	CDR3aa	CDR3nt
TRBV18	14	NA	NA	TRBJ2-7	CASSPPARGYEQYF	TGTGCCAGCTCACCACCGGCCAGGGGCTACGAGCAGTACTTC
TRBV7-9	16	NA	TRBD2	TRBJ2-1	CASSYLYGGASKEQFF	TGTGCCAGCAGCTACCTATACGGGGGGGCTTCGAAAGAGCAGTTCTTC
TRBV20-1	10	NA	NA	TRBJ2-1	CSASPHEQFF	TGCAGTGCTAGTCCTCATGAGCAGTTCTTC
TRBV29-1	13	NA	TRBD1	TRBJ2-7	CSVLRDRGYEQYF	TGCAGCGTCCTTCGGGACAGGGGTTACGAGCAGTACTTC
TRBV10-2	14	NA	NA	TRBJ1-1	CASTGGWGNTEAFF	TGCGCCAGCACCGGAGGGTGGGGGAACACTGAAGCTTTCTTT
TRBV5-1	14	NA	NA	TRBJ1-1	CASSWGGPNTEAFF	TGCGCCAGCAGCTGGGGGGGTCCGAACACTGAAGCTTTCTTT
TRBV14	14	NA	TRBD1	TRBJ1-1	CASSQQGARAEAFF	TGTGCCAGCAGCCAGCAGGGGGCAAGGGCTGAAGCTTTCTTT
TRBV5-5	14	NA	NA	TRBJ2-6	CASSLSPGANVLTF	TGTGCCAGCAGCTTAAGTCCTGGGGCCAACGTCCTGACTTTC
TRBV19	14	NA	TRBD1	TRBJ2-5	CASNPGQLTETQYF	TGTGCCAGTAACCCGGGACAGCTGACGGAGACCCAGTACTTC
TRBV6-6	13	once	NA	TRBJ1-1	CASSYGPGTEAFF	TGTGCCAGCAGTTACGGGCCGGGAACTGAAGCTTTCTTT
TRBV28	15	NA	NA	TRBJ1-2	CASRALGTSNYGYTF	TGTGCCAGCAGAGCCCTAGGGACTTCTAACTATGGCTACACCTTC
TRBV28	12	NA	NA	TRBJ1-2	CASSTPSRGYTF	TGTGCCAGCAGTACCCCCTCGAGGGGCTACACCTTC
TRBV4-1	16	NA	NA	TRBJ1-2	CASSQDSGRALYGYTF	TGCGCCAGCAGCCAAGATAGCGGCAGGGCCCTGTATGGCTACACCTTC
TRBV9	14	NA	NA	TRBJ2-7	CASSVRGDDYEQYF	TGTGCCAGCAGCGTCCGGGGTGACGACTACGAGCAGTACTTC
TRBV6-2/TRBV6-3	14	NA	TRBD2	TRBJ2-1	CASSRAGPSLKQFF	TGTGCCAGCAGTCGAGCGGGGCCCTCCCTAAAGCAGTTCTTC
TRBV5-5	14	NA	TRBD1	TRBJ1-2	CASSPGQTAYGYTF	TGTGCCAGCAGCCCGGGACAGACGGCTTATGGCTACACCTTC
TRBV28	19	NA	NA	TRBJ1-5	CASLSRRDRGARGNQPQHF	TGTGCCAGCCTCAGTCGGAGGGATAGGGGGGCCCGAGGCAATCAGCCCCAGCATTTT
TRBV10-3	13	few	TRBD1	TRBJ1-1	CAISGTGTTEAFF	TGTGCCATCAGTGGGACAGGGACCACTGAAGCTTTCTTT
TRBV28	13	NA	NA	TRBJ2-1	CASSFSRTNEQFF	TGTGCCAGCAGTTTCTCGCGGACCAATGAGCAGTTCTTC
TRBV6-6	14	once	NA	TRBJ1-6	CASRADPQNRSLHF	TGTGCCAGCCGTGCGGACCCCCAAAATAGGTCCCTCCACTTT
TRBV3-1/TRBV3-2	13	NA	NA	TRBJ2-7	CASSQDSYSEQYF	TGTGCCAGCAGCCAGGACAGCTATTCGGAGCAGTACTTC
TRBV7-9	14	NA	TRBD1	TRBJ1-2	CASSTLLTGSDYTF	TGTGCCAGCAGCACCCTTCTGACAGGGAGCGACTACACCTTC
TRBV5-1	13	NA	NA	TRBJ1-2	CASSLAMRAGYTF	TGCGCCAGCAGCTTGGCCATGAGGGCCGGCTACACCTTC